This entry concerns a single T cell receptor beta chain. Its antigen is not identified. This CDR3 has 15 residues. Trimming stripped 4 bases from V and 2 bases from J, with 13 bases between. Germline lookup yields CDR1 MGHRA and CDR2 YSYEKL. The entry originates in a study of cytomegalovirus exposure and HLA in healthy donors. Study details: Findings of an earlier analysis included some 120 million unique TCR beta sequences from roughly 200 million T cells. Study-wide findings and caveats: What TCR beta sequences reportedly achieved was accurate prediction of HLA-A and HLA-B alleles in most subjects. Apart from CMV serostatus, no immune exposure information was available.

The PCR employed 60 Vbeta primers together with 13 Jbeta primers. Clones were read by immunoSEQ multiplex PCR, and TCRdb kept only the in-frame ones, dropping some. The profile shows about 110,000 clones, approximately 81% of them singletons. The sample consisted of PBMCs. The chain has TRBV4-1 and TRBJ2-3; possibly TRBD1 for D (6 bases). This sequence was found in a woman between 25 and 40 years old in good health and CMV-seronegative. CDR3 DNA sequence: TGCGCCAGCAGCCGACAGGCGGCCAACACAGATACGCAGTATTTT. It specifies CASSRQAANTDTQYF.